These 4 T cell receptor beta chains were sequenced from one sample in a study of blood T cell repertoires in COVID-19. Produced via immunoSEQ multiplex PCR; TCRdb's table is partial and in-frame only. The sample has more than 110,000 clones; around 89% are singletons. The specimen was peripheral blood. These TCRs come from a man aged 55 to 69 with active or convalescent COVID-19.

This rearrangement joins TRBV3-1 (or the pseudogene TRBV3-2) to TRBJ2-7; 11 nucleotides match TRBD1. The germline CDR1 and CDR2 sequences are LGHDT and YNNKEL (reference sequence). This CDR3 is 15 amino acids long. J was trimmed by 2 bases and V by 6 bases; bases with no gene match: 6. CDR3 sequence: CASRLAGQGAYEQYF. CDR3 nucleotides: TGTGCCAGCAGACTGGCGGGACAGGGGGCCTACGAGCAGTACTTC.

The chain joins TRBV6-2 or TRBV6-3 to TRBJ1-1; D gene unclear. This CDR3 is 13 amino acids long. Germline CDR1 and CDR2: MNHEY and SVGEGT. V lost 0 bases and J lost 10, with 12 bases in between. For the CDR3, the DNA is TGTGCCAGCAGTTACTCTGGAGAAAGGCGAGCTTTCTTT. Translating gives CASSYSGERRAFF.

The V and J genes are TRBV10-2 and TRBJ2-1, with 11 bases lining up with TRBD2. Trimming took 0 bases from V and 8 from J; bases not matched to a gene: 9. CDR3 length: 17 residues. CDR1 is WSHSY and CDR2 is SAAADI in the germline V gene. Written as DNA, the CDR3 is TGCGCCAGCAGTGAGTCCCCAGGGCTAGCGGGAGGTGATGAGCAGTTCTTC. Residues: CASSESPGLAGGDEQFF.

The V and J genes are TRBV19 and TRBJ2-3; TRBD2 aligns across 8 bases. This CDR3 has 14 amino acids. In germline, CDR1 is LNHDA, CDR2 SQIVND (reference sequence). Trimming cost V 9 bases and J 5 bases; bases outside gene matches: 10. The CDR3 nucleotides are TGTGCCAGCACCCGGGGGGGCCATGGAGATACGCAGTATTTT. It translates to CASTRGGHGDTQYF. Filled out from reference TRBV19 and TRBJ2-3, the complete variable domain reads DGGITQSPKYLFRKEGQNVTLSCEQNLNHDAMYWYRQDPGQGLRLIYYSQIVNDFQKGDIAEGYSVSREKKESFPLTVTSAQKNPTAFYLCASTRGGHGDTQYFGPGTRLTVL.